This TCR beta chain was documented in a study of blood T cell repertoires in COVID-19. Study overall: Whether acute or convalescent, the COVID-19 samples came from the United States, Italy and Spain.

In the original workflow: It was from reference gene primer amplification that nucleated cell counts were estimated. Only in-frame clones appear in the TCRdb table, and some are missing; sequencing was by immunoSEQ multiplex PCR. V and J calls and clone size come straight from that table; D and trimming were deduced from the DNA. The sample shows roughly 200,000 clones, roughly 80% of them seen only once. Germline V CDR1 and CDR2: SGDLS, YYNGEE. The CDR3 has 14 residues. V gave up 0 bases and J gave up 6 bases, with 9 bases separating them. Sequencing was performed on peripheral blood. V usage is TRBV9 and J usage is TRBJ1-4; unclear D gene. This TCR was recovered from a man over 45 with active or convalescent COVID-19. The CDR3 DNA is TGTGCCAGCAGCGTAGACGCGGGTGATGAAAAACTGTTTTTT. Its translation: CASSVDAGDEKLFF.